The entry that follows covers one T cell receptor beta chain sequence. Its matching antigen is unknown. The method was immunoSEQ multiplex PCR; TCRdb's version includes in-frame clones alone and lacks a portion of them. In the table there are around 140,000 clones, roughly nine tenths of which are singletons. Looked up from germline, CDR1 is KGHSH and CDR2 is LQKENI. Trimming took 3 bases from V and 1 from J, leaving 10 bases between them. CDR3 length: 15 residues. This sample is drawn from a study of T cell responses to AZD1222 COVID-19 vaccine. Turning to the study itself: Timing groups of about 4 and about 12 weeks for second doses were pooled.

Study-wide points: Repertoires were obtained solely post-peak T cell response.

The gene calls are TRBV18 and TRBJ1-5; D is undetermined. The sample consisted of peripheral blood, taken on day 0 of AZD1222 vaccination. The source is an adult in good health. The CDR3 here is CASSPSFGSNQPQHF. For the CDR3, the DNA is TGTGCCAGCTCACCGTCGTTTGGGAGCAATCAGCCCCAGCATTTT. Complete variable domain (other parts from reference TRBV18 and TRBJ1-5): NAGVMQNPRHLVRRRGQEARLRCSPMKGHSHVYWYRQLPEEGLKFMVYLQKENIIDESGMPKERFSAEFPKEGPSILRIQQVVRGDSAAYFCASSPSFGSNQPQHFGDGTRLSIL.